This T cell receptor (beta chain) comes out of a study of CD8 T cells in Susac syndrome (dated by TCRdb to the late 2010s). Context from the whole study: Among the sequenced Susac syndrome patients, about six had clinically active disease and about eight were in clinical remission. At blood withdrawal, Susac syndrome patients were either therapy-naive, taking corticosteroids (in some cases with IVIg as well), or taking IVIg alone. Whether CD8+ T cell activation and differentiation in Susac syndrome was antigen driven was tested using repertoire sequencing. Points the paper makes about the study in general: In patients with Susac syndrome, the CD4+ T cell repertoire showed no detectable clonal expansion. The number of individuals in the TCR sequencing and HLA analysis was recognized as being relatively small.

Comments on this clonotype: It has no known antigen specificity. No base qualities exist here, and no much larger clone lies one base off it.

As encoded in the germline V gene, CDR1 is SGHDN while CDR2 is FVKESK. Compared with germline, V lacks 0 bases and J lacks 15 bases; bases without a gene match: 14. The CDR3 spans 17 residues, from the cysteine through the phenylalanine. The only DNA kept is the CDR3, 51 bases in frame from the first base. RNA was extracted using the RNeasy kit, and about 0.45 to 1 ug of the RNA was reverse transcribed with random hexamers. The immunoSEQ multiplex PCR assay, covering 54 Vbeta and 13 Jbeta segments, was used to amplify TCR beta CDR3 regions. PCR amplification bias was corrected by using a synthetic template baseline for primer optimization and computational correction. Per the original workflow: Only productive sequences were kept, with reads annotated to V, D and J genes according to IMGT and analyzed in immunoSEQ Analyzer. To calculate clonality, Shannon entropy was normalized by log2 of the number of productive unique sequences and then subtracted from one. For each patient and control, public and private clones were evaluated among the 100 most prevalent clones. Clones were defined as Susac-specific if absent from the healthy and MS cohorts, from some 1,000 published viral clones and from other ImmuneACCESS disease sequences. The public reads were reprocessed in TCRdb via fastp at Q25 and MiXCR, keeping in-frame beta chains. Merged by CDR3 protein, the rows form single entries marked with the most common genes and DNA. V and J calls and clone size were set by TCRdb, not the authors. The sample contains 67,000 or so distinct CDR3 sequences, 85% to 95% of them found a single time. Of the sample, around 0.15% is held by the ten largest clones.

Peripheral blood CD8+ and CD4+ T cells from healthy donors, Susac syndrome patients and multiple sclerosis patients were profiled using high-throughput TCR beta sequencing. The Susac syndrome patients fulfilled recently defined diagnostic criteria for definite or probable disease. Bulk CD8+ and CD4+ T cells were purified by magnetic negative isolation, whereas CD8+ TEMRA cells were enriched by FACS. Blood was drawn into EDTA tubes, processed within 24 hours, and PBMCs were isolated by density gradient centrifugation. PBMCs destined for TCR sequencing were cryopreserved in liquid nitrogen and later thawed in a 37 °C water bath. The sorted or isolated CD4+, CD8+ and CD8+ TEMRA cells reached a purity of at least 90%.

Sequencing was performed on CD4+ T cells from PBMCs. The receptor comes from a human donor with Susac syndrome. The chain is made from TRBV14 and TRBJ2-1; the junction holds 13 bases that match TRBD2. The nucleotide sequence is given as TGTGCCAGCAGCCAAGATCTGCTGGGACTAGCGGGGAAGGGTGCGTTCTTC. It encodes CASSQDLLGLAGKGAFF. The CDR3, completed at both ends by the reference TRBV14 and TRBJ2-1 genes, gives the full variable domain EAGVTQFPSHSVIEKGQTVTLRCDPISGHDNLYWYRRVMGKEIKFLLHFVKESKQDESGMPNNRFLAERTGGTYSTLKVQPAELEDSGVYFCASSQDLLGLAGKGAFFGPGTRLTVL.